The 13 T cell receptor beta chains given below trace back to one sample, sequenced in a study of shared clonotypes between healthy human individuals. Assay used: immunoSEQ multiplex PCR; TCRdb lists only in-frame clones, some missing. The sample lists over a million clones; around 95% were seen once. Sequences were obtained from naive CD4+ T cells sorted from blood. The subset denotes: CD45RA+ positively selected. These receptors originate from a man between 25 and 39 years old in good health.

This chain links TRBV29-1 with TRBJ2-7; 12 nucleotides agree with TRBD2. CDR1 SQVTM and CDR2 ANQGSEA come from the germline V gene. V shed 0 bases, J shed 4 bases, and the junction held 7 bases outside the gene matches. This CDR3 region has 16 residues. The CDR3 nucleotides are TGCAGCGTTGAAGATTTTTCTAGCGGGAGGGCTTACGAGCAGTACTTC. This encodes CSVEDFSSGRAYEQYF.

The V and J genes are TRBV15 and TRBJ2-3; D is possibly TRBD2 (6 bases). This CDR3 region has 13 residues. Germline V gene sequence: CDR1 LNHNV, CDR2 YYDKDF (reference sequence). Trimming removed 0 bases at V and 5 bases at J, with 6 bases between. The CDR3 sequence: CATSRDSGDTQYF. The CDR3 DNA reads as TGTGCCACCAGCAGAGATAGCGGAGATACGCAGTATTTT.

The CDR3 reads CASSRTSGGRGGNEQFF. For the CDR3, the DNA is TGTGCCAGCAGCCGTACTAGCGGAGGACGGGGTGGCAATGAGCAGTTCTTC. V is TRBV4-2 and J is TRBJ2-1; TRBD2 agrees at 8 bases. The germline V gene has CDR1 LGHNA and CDR2 YNFKEQ. The CDR3 sequence is 17 residues long. J was trimmed by 6 bases and V by 4 bases; bases with no gene match: 14.

The CDR3 DNA is TGTGCCAGCAGTTTATTAGGCGGGACAGGGTACAATGAGCAGTTCTTC. As protein: CASSLLGGTGYNEQFF. The chain links TRBV28 to TRBJ2-1; 9 nucleotides align to TRBD1. CDR1 and CDR2 (germline): MDHEN, SYDVKM. CDR3 length equals 16 residues. J was trimmed by 4 bases and V by 1 base; bases with no gene match: 5.

V and J are TRBV7-4 and TRBJ1-3, with 7 bases that match TRBD1. V gave up 6 bases and J gave up 0 bases; unmatched junction bases: 20. CDR1 SGHVT and CDR2 SQSDAQ come from the germline V gene. This CDR3 region has 20 residues. The CDR3 DNA reads as TGTGCCAGCAGAGCCAAGAGTTTGGACAGGAGGGGGGGCTCTGGAAACACCATATATTTT. As protein: CASRAKSLDRRGGSGNTIYF. Variable domain in full (rest from reference TRBV7-4 and TRBJ1-3): GAGVSQSPRYKVAKRGRDVALRCDSISGHVTLYWYRQTLGQGSEVLTYSQSDAQRDKSGRPSGRFSAERPERSVSTLKIQRTEQGDSAVYLCASRAKSLDRRGGSGNTIYFGEGSWLTVV.

The V gene is TRBV19, the J gene TRBJ2-7, with 7 bases matching TRBD1. The CDR3 loop spans 13 amino acids. The V gene end was trimmed by 5 bases and the J gene end by 2 bases; junction bases not matched to a gene: 3. Germline V CDR1 and CDR2: LNHDA, SQIVND (reference sequence). CDR3 loop: CASSSTGTYEQYF. CDR3 coding DNA: TGTGCCAGTAGTTCGACAGGGACCTACGAGCAGTACTTC.

The J gene is TRBJ2-1, the V gene TRBV5-1; tentative D call: TRBD1 (5 bases). The germline V gene encodes CDR1 SGHRS and CDR2 YFSETQ. This CDR3 is 16 amino acids long. V was trimmed by 0 bases and J by 4 bases, leaving 14 bases between them. The CDR3 loop reads CASSLDGAVQYNEQFF. CDR3 sequence (DNA): TGCGCCAGCAGCTTGGATGGGGCTGTTCAGTACAATGAGCAGTTCTTC.

The chain recombines TRBV2 with TRBJ1-2; D may be TRBD1 (5 bases). Trimming took off 6 bases at V and 1 base at J, with 9 bases between the two ends. The CDR3 totals 13 residues. CDR1 SNHLY and CDR2 FYNNEI come from the germline V gene. CDR3 residues: CASRVGGNYGYTF. Here the CDR3 DNA reads TGTGCCAGCAGGGTGGGGGGTAACTATGGCTACACCTTC.

With respect to this clone: The same CDR3 arises from other DNA sequences in this sample as well. V gene TRBV18 combines with J gene TRBJ1-4; D gene unclear. CDR3 size: 13 residues. The germline CDR1 and CDR2 sequences are KGHSH and LQKENI. V was cut by 3 bases and J by 5 bases, with 7 bases left in between. The chain's CDR3 is CASSPSGNEKLFF. The DNA for the CDR3 is TGTGCCAGCTCACCTAGTGGGAATGAAAAACTGTTTTTT.

The chain recombines TRBV25-1 with TRBJ2-1; 8 nucleotides match TRBD1. Germline V CDR1 and CDR2: MGHDK, SYGVNS. This CDR3 has 17 residues. J gave up 4 bases and V 7 bases, and 15 bases lay outside the gene matches. As DNA, the CDR3 is TGTGCCAGCACGTTTGGAGCCCCCGGGACAGGTTACAATGAGCAGTTCTTC. It specifies CASTFGAPGTGYNEQFF.

This clone appeared a single time. The chain couples TRBV27 to TRBJ2-1; maybe TRBD2 (6 bases). The CDR3 length is 13 residues. Trimming shortened V by 4 bases and J by 10 bases, and 14 bases separated the two germline ends. Germline-derived CDR1 and CDR2 are MNHEY and SMNVEV (reference sequence). The DNA for the CDR3 is TGTGCCAGCAGTTCCCAGGGACTTACAGAGCAGTTCTTC. It yields the protein CASSSQGLTEQFF.

Concerning this clone: Other DNA sequences in the sample encode the same CDR3. CDR3 bases: TGTGCCAGCAGCGTAGCTACCCCTGGTGAGCAGTTCTTC. This sequence encodes CASSVATPGEQFF. The chain uses TRBV9 and TRBJ2-1; D uncertain. This CDR3 spans 13 amino acids. The germline gives CDR1 SGDLS, CDR2 YYNGEE. The ends were cut back, 0 bases at V and 9 bases at J, with 10 bases in the middle. The full variable domain, its missing parts supplied by reference TRBV9 and TRBJ2-1, is DSGVTQTPKHLITATGQRVTLRCSPRSGDLSVYWYQQSLDQGLQFLIQYYNGEERAKGNILERFSAQQFPDLHSELNLSSLELGDSALYFCASSVATPGEQFFGPGTRLTVL.

This sequence joins TRBV2 and TRBJ2-1; D is perhaps TRBD2 (5 bases). Trimming took 7 bases from V and 5 from J, leaving 18 bases between them. This CDR3 has 15 residues. CDR1 and CDR2 (germline): SNHLY, FYNNEI. Written as DNA, the CDR3 is TGTGCCAGCATGGATCTACTTGACGGGGACAATGAGCAGTTCTTC. Residues: CASMDLLDGDNEQFF.